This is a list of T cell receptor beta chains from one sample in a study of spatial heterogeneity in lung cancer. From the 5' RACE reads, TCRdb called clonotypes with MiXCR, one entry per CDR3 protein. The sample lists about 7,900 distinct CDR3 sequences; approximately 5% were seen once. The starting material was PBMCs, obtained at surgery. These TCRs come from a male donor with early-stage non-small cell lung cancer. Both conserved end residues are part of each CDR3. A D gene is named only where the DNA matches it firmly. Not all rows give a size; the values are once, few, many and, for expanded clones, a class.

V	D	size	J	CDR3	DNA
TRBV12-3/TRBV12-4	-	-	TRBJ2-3	CASSWGGGTDTQYF	TGTGCCAGCAGCTGGGGGGGCGGCACAGATACGCAGTATTTT
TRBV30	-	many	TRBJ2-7	CAWRGRGAAYEQYF	TGTGCCTGGAGGGGGAGAGGGGCGGCGTACGAGCAGTACTTC
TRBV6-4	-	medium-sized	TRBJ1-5	CASSEGYSNQPQHF	TGTGCCAGCAGTGAAGGGTATAGCAATCAGCCCCAGCATTTT
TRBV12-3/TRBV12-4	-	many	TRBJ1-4	CASSLKGDRYEKLFF	TGTGCCAGCAGTTTAAAGGGGGACCGTTATGAAAAACTGTTTTTT
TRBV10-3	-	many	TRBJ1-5	CAIGPINQPQHF	TGTGCCATCGGGCCTATCAATCAGCCCCAGCATTTT
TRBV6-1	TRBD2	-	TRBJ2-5	CASSGAGGGETQYF	TGTGCCAGCAGTGGAGCGGGGGGAGGGGAGACCCAGTACTTC
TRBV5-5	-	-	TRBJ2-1	CASSLALDLPGNEQFF	TGTGCCAGCAGCTTGGCCTTAGACCTACCCGGAAATGAGCAGTTCTTC
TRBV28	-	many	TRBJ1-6	CASRRYSQGYSPLHF	TGTGCCAGCAGACGATACTCCCAGGGGTACTCACCCCTCCACTTT
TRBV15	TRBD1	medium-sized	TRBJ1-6	CATSTGTGASPLHF	TGTGCCACCAGTACCGGGACAGGGGCTTCACCCCTCCACTTT
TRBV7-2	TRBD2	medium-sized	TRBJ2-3	CASTLGLAADTQYF	TGTGCCAGCACCCTAGGACTAGCGGCAGATACGCAGTATTTT
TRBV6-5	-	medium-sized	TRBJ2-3	CASSYSRLLAADTQYF	TGTGCCAGCAGTTACTCGCGTTTGCTAGCCGCAGATACGCAGTATTTT
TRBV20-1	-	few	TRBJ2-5	CSARSGDDGGETQYF	TGCAGTGCTAGGTCCGGTGATGACGGTGGAGAGACCCAGTACTTC
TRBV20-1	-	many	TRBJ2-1	CSATSLAGLFYNEQFF	TGCAGTGCTACGTCCCTGGCGGGGCTGTTCTACAATGAGCAGTTCTTC
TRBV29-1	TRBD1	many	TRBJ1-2	CSVGTGGGYGYTF	TGCAGCGTTGGTACAGGGGGAGGGTATGGCTACACCTTC
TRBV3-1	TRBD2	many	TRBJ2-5	CASSQVTGGHLSQETQYF	TGTGCCAGCAGCCAAGTAACGGGGGGGCACCTTTCACAAGAGACCCAGTACTTC
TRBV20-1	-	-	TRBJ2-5	CSARDSLVGTQYF	TGCAGTGCTAGAGATTCACTAGTCGGGACCCAGTACTTC
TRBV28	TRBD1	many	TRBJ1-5	CASRTGGNQPQHF	TGTGCCAGCAGGACAGGGGGGAATCAGCCCCAGCATTTT
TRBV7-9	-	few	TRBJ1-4	CASSRDEEKLFF	TGTGCCAGCAGCAGGGATGAGGAAAAACTGTTTTTT
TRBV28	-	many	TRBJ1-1	CASGEFRAPNTEAFF	TGTGCCAGCGGAGAGTTTCGGGCCCCGAACACTGAAGCTTTCTTT
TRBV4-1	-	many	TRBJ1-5	CASSQASGVGQPQHF	TGCGCCAGCAGCCAAGCATCGGGGGTGGGCCAGCCCCAGCATTTT
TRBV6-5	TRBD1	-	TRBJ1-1	CASSLQGAMNTEAFF	TGTGCCAGCAGTCTACAGGGGGCCATGAACACTGAAGCTTTCTTT
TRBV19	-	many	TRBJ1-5	CASSLQGLQPQHF	TGTGCCAGTAGTCTACAGGGATTACAGCCCCAGCATTTT
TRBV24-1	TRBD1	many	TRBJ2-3	CATSDSDRALSTDTQYF	TGTGCCACCAGTGATTCCGACAGGGCCCTCAGCACAGATACGCAGTATTTT
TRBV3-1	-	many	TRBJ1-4	CASSQVGIDREKLFF	TGTGCCAGCAGCCAAGTGGGCATCGATCGAGAAAAACTGTTTTTT
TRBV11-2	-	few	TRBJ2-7	CASSPRLVTYEQYF	TGTGCCAGCAGCCCTCGACTAGTAACTTACGAGCAGTACTTC
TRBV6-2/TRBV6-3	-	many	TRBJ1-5	CASTGDNQPQHF	TGTGCCAGCACAGGGGACAATCAGCCCCAGCATTTT
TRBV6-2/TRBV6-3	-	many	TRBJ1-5	CASSYDLTNQPQHF	TGTGCCAGCAGTTACGATCTTACCAATCAGCCCCAGCATTTT
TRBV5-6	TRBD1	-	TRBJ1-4	CASSLTGGEKLFF	TGTGCCAGCAGCCTAACAGGGGGGGAAAAACTGTTTTTT
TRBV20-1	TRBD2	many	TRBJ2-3	CSARFQLAGDTQYF	TGCAGTGCTAGATTTCAACTAGCGGGGGATACGCAGTATTTT
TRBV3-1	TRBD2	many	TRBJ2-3	CASSQELSGGDTDTQYF	TGTGCCAGCAGCCAAGAGCTTAGCGGGGGGGACACAGATACGCAGTATTTT
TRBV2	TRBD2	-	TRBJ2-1	CASRPVVAGGIGSYNEQFF	TGTGCCAGCAGACCCGTGGTAGCGGGGGGGATCGGCTCCTACAATGAGCAGTTCTTC
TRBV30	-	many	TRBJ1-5	CAWSGRGNQPQHF	TGTGCCTGGAGTGGCAGGGGAAATCAGCCCCAGCATTTT
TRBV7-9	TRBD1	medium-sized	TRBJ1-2	CASRTGGLGYGYTF	TGTGCCAGCAGAACAGGGGGTCTGGGCTATGGCTACACCTTC
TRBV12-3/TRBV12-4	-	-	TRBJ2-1	CASSFKQGAEQFF	TGTGCCAGCAGTTTTAAACAGGGCGCTGAGCAGTTCTTC
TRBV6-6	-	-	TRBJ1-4	CASGGGGEEKLFF	TGTGCCAGCGGCGGTGGAGGGGAAGAAAAACTGTTTTTT
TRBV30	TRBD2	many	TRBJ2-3	CASGLRGDTDTQYF	TGTGCCTCCGGATTGCGGGGGGACACAGATACGCAGTATTTT
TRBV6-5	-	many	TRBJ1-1	CASSYSKVVTEAFF	TGTGCCAGCAGTTACTCGAAAGTGGTTACTGAAGCTTTCTTT
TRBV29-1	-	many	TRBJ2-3	CSVVNRNPDTQYF	TGCAGCGTTGTAAATAGAAACCCAGATACGCAGTATTTT
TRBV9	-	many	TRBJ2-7	CASSVGTVSSYEQYF	TGTGCCAGCAGCGTAGGGACGGTAAGCTCCTACGAGCAGTACTTC
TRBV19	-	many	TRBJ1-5	CASSISWGGGNGPQHF	TGTGCCAGTAGTATTAGTTGGGGAGGCGGGAATGGCCCCCAGCATTTT
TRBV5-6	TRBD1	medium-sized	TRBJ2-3	CASSLRQGDTQYF	TGTGCCAGCAGCCTCAGACAGGGAGATACGCAGTATTTT
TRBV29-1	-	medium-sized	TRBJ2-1	CSVEDPGGWRTRAYNEQFF	TGCAGCGTTGAAGATCCCGGCGGTTGGCGGACTCGAGCCTACAATGAGCAGTTCTTC
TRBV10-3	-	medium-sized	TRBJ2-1	CAIRPGTHNEQFF	TGTGCCATCAGGCCGGGAACTCACAATGAGCAGTTCTTC
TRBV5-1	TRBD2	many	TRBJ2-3	CASSRATSGGVEDTQYF	TGCGCCAGCAGTCGTGCGACTAGCGGGGGGGTAGAAGATACGCAGTATTTT
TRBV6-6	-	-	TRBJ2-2	CASSRQGGAGELFF	TGTGCCAGCAGTCGACAGGGAGGTGCCGGGGAGCTGTTTTTT
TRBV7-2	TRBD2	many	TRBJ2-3	CASTFAGGIETQYF	TGTGCCAGCACCTTTGCGGGGGGCATCGAGACGCAGTATTTT
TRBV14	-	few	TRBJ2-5	CASSQDWSRETQYF	TGTGCCAGCAGCCAAGATTGGTCAAGGGAGACCCAGTACTTC
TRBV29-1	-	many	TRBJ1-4	CSGIQGGDEKLFF	TGCAGCGGGATACAGGGAGGGGATGAAAAACTGTTTTTT
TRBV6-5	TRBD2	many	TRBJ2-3	CASSYSSAAGDTDTQYF	TGTGCCAGCAGTTATTCTAGCGCAGCGGGGGACACAGATACGCAGTATTTT
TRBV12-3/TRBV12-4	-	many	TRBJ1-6	CASRRTLNSPLHF	TGTGCCAGCAGAAGGACCTTAAATTCACCCCTCCACTTT
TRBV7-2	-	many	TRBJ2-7	CASRPTGSYEQYF	TGTGCCAGCAGACCGACGGGTTCCTACGAGCAGTACTTC
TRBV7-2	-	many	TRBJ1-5	CASSSYLLGEQPQHF	TGTGCCAGCAGCTCCTATTTGTTGGGGGAGCAGCCCCAGCATTTT
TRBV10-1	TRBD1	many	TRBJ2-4	CASSRDRENIQYF	TGCGCCAGCAGCCGGGACAGGGAAAACATTCAGTACTTC
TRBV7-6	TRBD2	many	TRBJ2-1	CASSPGGVYSNEQFF	TGTGCCAGCAGCCCGGGGGGAGTTTATAGCAATGAGCAGTTCTTC